These T cell receptor beta chains were read from a single sample in a study of T cells in Graves' hyperthyroidism and ophthalmopathy. MiXCR, applied by TCRdb to the multiplex PCR reads, yields one record per CDR3 protein. The table has 110,000 to 150,000 distinct CDR3 sequences, approximately 20% seen once; the top ten hold more than 60%. Specimen: blood. The receptor set was obtained from a woman aged 50 to 60 with Graves' hyperthyroidism that later progressed to Graves' ophthalmopathy. Both conserved end residues are part of each CDR3. The order of the fields is J gene, V gene, CDR3 length, D gene, clone size, CDR3 protein, CDR3 DNA. A D gene is named only where the DNA matches it firmly. Some rows mark clone size as missing; the rest say once, few, many or name a class of expanded clone.

>TRBJ1-3|TRBV12-3/TRBV12-4|14|.|few
CASRIPAKGNTIYF
TGTGCCAGCAGAATCCCGGCGAAAGGAAACACCATATATTTT
>TRBJ1-2|TRBV5-1|13|.|.
CASKQGTLYGYTF
TGCGCCAGCAAGCAGGGGACCCTCTATGGCTACACCTTC
>TRBJ2-1|TRBV7-2|13|.|many
CASSFQRYNEQFF
TGTGCCAGCAGCTTTCAACGGTACAATGAGCAGTTCTTC
>TRBJ2-7|TRBV3-1|14|.|many
CASSQDLATYEQYF
TGTGCCAGCAGCCAAGATCTAGCTACCTACGAGCAGTACTTC
>TRBJ2-3|TRBV7-9|16|TRBD2|.
CASSPGLAGYTDTQYF
TGTGCCAGCAGCCCAGGACTAGCGGGTTACACAGATACGCAGTATTTT
>TRBJ2-1|TRBV5-1|16|.|.
CASSLAGAEAYNEQFF
TGCGCCAGCAGCTTGGCCGGGGCTGAGGCCTACAATGAGCAGTTCTTC
>TRBJ1-5|TRBV20-1|15|TRBD1|many
CSARGQDRALSPQHF
TGCAGTGCTAGAGGGCAGGACAGGGCCCTATCGCCCCAGCATTTT
>TRBJ1-5|TRBV12-3/TRBV12-4|13|.|many
CASSLQGERPQHF
TGTGCCAGCAGTTTACAGGGCGAGCGTCCCCAGCATTTT
>TRBJ2-5|TRBV5-1|18|TRBD2|few
CASSLALAGGRVQETQYF
TGCGCCAGCAGCTTGGCTCTAGCGGGAGGCCGAGTACAAGAGACCCAGTACTTC
>TRBJ2-7|TRBV24-1|14|TRBD2|many
CATSGTSGSYEQYF
TGTGCCACCAGTGGGACTAGCGGGAGTTACGAGCAGTACTTC
>TRBJ1-1|TRBV7-9|13|.|many
CASSLGEVTEAFF
TGTGCCAGCAGCTTGGGGGAGGTAACTGAAGCTTTCTTT
>TRBJ2-1|TRBV2|15|.|many
CASRGKVGGTDEQFF
TGTGCCAGCAGGGGGAAGGTGGGAGGAACGGATGAGCAGTTCTTC
>TRBJ2-7|TRBV4-1|14|.|many
CASSQVPGTYEQYF
TGCGCCAGCAGCCAAGTGCCAGGTACCTACGAGCAGTACTTC
>TRBJ2-7|TRBV20-1|13|.|.
CSATGNSPYEQYF
TGCAGTGCTACTGGGAACAGTCCCTACGAGCAGTACTTC
>TRBJ2-1|TRBV19|12|.|.
CASSIGQNEQFF
TGTGCCAGTAGTATAGGCCAGAATGAGCAGTTCTTC
>TRBJ2-7|TRBV20-1|15|.|.
CSARPSRTDYGEQYF
TGCAGTGCTAGACCCTCACGGACGGATTACGGCGAGCAGTACTTC
>TRBJ2-1|TRBV7-3|14|.|many
CASSPYSSYNEQFF
TGTGCCAGCAGCCCATATAGCTCCTACAATGAGCAGTTCTTC
>TRBJ1-2|TRBV28|13|.|many
CASSLGSVEGYTF
TGTGCCAGCAGTTTGGGTTCGGTGGAGGGCTACACCTTC
>TRBJ2-7|TRBV5-1|18|TRBD2|many
CASSLQAVTSGSMYEQYF
TGCGCCAGCAGCTTGCAGGCCGTTACTAGCGGGAGTATGTACGAGCAGTACTTC
>TRBJ2-7|TRBV10-3|14|TRBD1|.
CAITRTGGTYEQYF
TGTGCCATCACCCGGACAGGGGGAACCTACGAGCAGTACTTC
>TRBJ2-7|TRBV10-3|15|.|few
CAISALRDGTYEQYF
TGTGCCATCAGTGCCCTACGGGACGGAACCTACGAGCAGTACTTC
>TRBJ2-5|TRBV11-2|14|.|many
CASSPRTGQETQYF
TGTGCCAGCAGCCCCCGGACCGGACAAGAGACCCAGTACTTC
>TRBJ2-7|TRBV7-2|14|.|many
CASSLASLSYEQYF
TGTGCCAGCAGCTTAGCCAGTTTGTCCTACGAGCAGTACTTC
>TRBJ2-7|TRBV19|13|.|.
CATPSRGDYEQYF
TGTGCCACCCCCAGCAGGGGGGACTACGAGCAGTACTTC